The 9 T cell receptor beta chains listed next were all sequenced from one sample in a study of blood T cells in healthy people across ages. Alongside a J-beta primer mix, a sample-barcoded 5' primer served in a second PCR lasting about 6 to 12 cycles. Each CDR3 protein is one row after TCRdb ran MiXCR on the 5' RACE reads. The sample yields around 800,000 distinct CDR3 sequences, around 50% seen once. Sequencing used blood. These receptors originate from a man older than 75 in good health.

About this clonotype itself: One junction end does not reproduce the germline sequence, and a read error may be involved. This rearrangement joins TRBV5-6 to TRBJ2-1; 7 nucleotides line up with TRBD2. This CDR3 is built from 16 residues. Germline CDR1 is SGHDT and CDR2 is YYEEEE. CDR3 DNA: TGTGCCAGCAGCTGGTTTACGGGAGGAAGCAGCAATGAGCGGTTCTTC. Translated, it gives CASSWFTGGSSNERFF.

The genes are TRBV29-1 and TRBJ1-2; TRBD1 agrees at 11 bases. Germline loops: CDR1 SQVTM, CDR2 ANQGSEA. The CDR3 consists of 14 residues. V was pared by 6 bases and J by 7 bases, with 10 bases of the junction left unmatched. CDR3 in DNA: TGCAGCGTGGGCCACGGACAGGGGGCGCTTGGCTACACCTTC. Translating it yields CSVGHGQGALGYTF.

The chain recombines TRBV11-1 with TRBJ2-7, with 7 nucleotides matching TRBD2. This CDR3 spans 14 amino acids. Germline lookup yields CDR1 SGHAT and CDR2 FQDESV (reference sequence). With V trimmed by 5 bases and J by 3 bases, 7 bases remained unmatched. The CDR3 spells CASSLPGGVYEQYF. The CDR3 DNA is TGTGCCAGCAGCCTGCCGGGAGGTGTCTACGAGCAGTACTTC.

This clonotype was seen a handful of times. This chain uses TRBV20-1 with TRBJ2-3; TRBD2 agrees at 16 bases. CDR1 and CDR2 (germline): DFQATT, SNEGSKA (reference sequence). V dropped 6 bases and J dropped 2; count of bases not matched to a gene: 11. This CDR3 spans 18 amino acids. The CDR3 sequence is CSATPGLAGGAFTDTQYF. The CDR3 nucleotides are TGCAGTGCCACACCGGGACTAGCGGGAGGGGCGTTCACAGATACGCAGTATTTT.

This chain links TRBV7-2 with TRBJ2-1; D gene uncertain. Trimming took off 1 base at V and 13 bases at J, with 14 bases between the two ends. Looked up from germline, CDR1 is SGHTA and CDR2 is FQGNSA. The CDR3 is made up of 13 amino acids. CDR3 sequence reads: CASSLVRQETQFF. The CDR3 DNA sequence: TGTGCCAGCAGCTTAGTCAGGCAAGAGACCCAGTTCTTC.

The chain carries TRBV7-2 and TRBJ2-3, with D perhaps TRBD1 or TRBD2 (5 bases each). Germline-derived CDR1 and CDR2 are SGHTA and FQGNSA. CDR3 size: 14 residues. V was trimmed by 2 bases and J by 3 bases, leaving 9 bases between them. CDR3 nucleotide sequence: TGTGCCAGCAGCTTATGGGGGACGACAGATACGCAGTATTTT. It translates to CASSLWGTTDTQYF.

Regarding this clonotype: Mismatch with germline at one junction end may stem from a read error. The genes are TRBV9 and TRBJ2-3; TRBD2 agrees at 10 bases. CDR1 and CDR2 (germline): SGDLS, YYNGEE. The CDR3 runs to 16 residues. In DNA, the CDR3 is TGTGCCAGCAACGTAGGAAGCGGGAGGGCCACAGATACGCAGTATTTT. Its protein product is CASNVGSGRATDTQYF.

This clonotype showed up many times. J is TRBJ1-2 and V is TRBV10-3; D is unclear. CDR1 is ENHRY, CDR2 SYGVKD, per germline. The CDR3 extends over 16 amino acids. Trimming pared 4 bases from V and 2 bases from J, leaving 17 bases between. The CDR3: CAISVTERRPNYGYTF. The CDR3 coding sequence is TGTGCCATCAGTGTCACCGAGCGGAGGCCCAACTATGGCTACACCTTC.

The chain recombines TRBV28 with TRBJ1-6, with a tentative D call TRBD1 (6 bases). The ends were cut back, 3 bases at V and 5 bases at J, with 17 bases in the middle. Per germline, CDR1 MDHEN and CDR2 SYDVKM. This CDR3 is built from 17 residues. The CDR3 sequence: CASSLLIGTRDNSPLHF. The CDR3 nucleotides read TGTGCCAGCAGTTTGCTAATCGGGACACGAGATAATTCACCCCTCCACTTT. Supplemented by reference TRBV28 and TRBJ1-6, the full variable domain reads DVKVTQSSRYLVKRTGEKVFLECVQDMDHENMFWYRQDPGLGLRLIYFSYDVKMKEKGDIPEGYSVSREKKERFSLILESASTNQTSMYLCASSLLIGTRDNSPLHFGNGTRLTVT.